The rows below give T cell receptor beta chains drawn from one sample of a study of beta chain features in type 1 diabetes. Only in-frame clones appear in the TCRdb table, and some are missing; sequencing was by immunoSEQ multiplex PCR. This repertoire shows tens of thousands of clones, roughly 60% found once; its top ten account for roughly 2%. Sequencing input: Tregs from blood. Every receptor here comes from a woman aged 18 to 35 in good health. The conserved cysteine and the conserved F or W are not part of the CDR3 here.

V: TRBV11-2; CDR3: ASSPRTSGEQY
V: TRBV7-6; CDR3: ASSLSTDTQY
V: TRBV30; CDR3: AWSVIRGILNYGYT
V: TRBV5-1; CDR3: ASSLASSGSIETQY
V: TRBV9; CDR3: ASSVEPRGANTIY
V: TRBV18; CDR3: ASSPPDRGPNTDTQY
V: TRBV4-1; CDR3: ASSQGLGLPNQPQH
V: TRBV18; CDR3: ASSPRIRDSGNQPQH
V: TRBV7-3; CDR3: ASSPGREGRTQY
V: TRBV5-1; CDR3: ASSLDTGGQETQY
V: TRBV5-1; CDR3: ASSLRPGQGQETQY
V: TRBV5-4; CDR3: ASSLAGTREDTQY
V: TRBV5-1; CDR3: ASSPLGKKGLHEQY
V: TRBV18; CDR3: ASSPVAGGPGNEQF
V: TRBV18; CDR3: ASSPIQGGTDTQY
V: TRBV7-8; CDR3: ASSILAGGSGANVLT
V: TRBV6-1; CDR3: ASKGTGGIYEQY
V: TRBV5-1; CDR3: ASSYGTRGSPLH
V: TRBV5-1; CDR3: ASSSLETGKTGELF
V: TRBV7-3; CDR3: ASSPTGLFASTDTQY
V: TRBV19; CDR3: ASKGRDLSSGANVLT
V: TRBV7-2; CDR3: ASSRQGGDGYT
V: TRBV11-2; CDR3: ASSRSGTTDTQY
V: TRBV19; CDR3: ASSSGGHPNYGYT
V: TRBV27; CDR3: ASSLTPNYGYT
V: TRBV7-9; CDR3: ASSIGQGRGNTIY
V: TRBV9; CDR3: ASSGGQGTETQY
V: TRBV7-2; CDR3: ASSFPGNYGYT
V: TRBV6-6; CDR3: ASSYGGEAEQY
V: TRBV9; CDR3: AQPPWWGGRNEQF
V: TRBV7-2; CDR3: ASSRLGMGIGGSYEQY
V: TRBV9; CDR3: ASGGLADEQY
V: TRBV4-2; CDR3: ASSRGTGDMNTEAF
V: TRBV5-8; CDR3: ASSFEAGGLNEQF
V: TRBV5-6; CDR3: ASSPGTGVNTEAF